This T cell receptor beta chain was sequenced for a study of blood T cell repertoires in COVID-19. All recovered Cohort 3 donors got two negative PCRs, got clearance, or saw symptom resolution. Libraries were prepared by immunoSEQ multiplex PCR; TCRdb keeps only in-frame clonotypes and omits some of them. The sample has a few hundred thousand clones, around nine tenths seen once. The V and J ends lost 7 bases and 0 bases, in that order; junction bases with no gene match: 10. The CDR3 spans 16 residues. Germline-derived CDR1 and CDR2 are ENHRY and SYGVKD. The J gene is TRBJ2-3, the V gene TRBV10-3; 7 bases fit TRBD1. The receptor was isolated from a woman younger than 45 who had recovered from COVID-19. Sequencing used PBMCs or T cells enriched from blood (not recorded which). The CDR3 reads CAINESPGQSTDTQYF. CDR3 DNA sequence: TGTGCCATCAACGAGTCACCGGGACAGAGCACAGATACGCAGTATTTT.